These 30 T cell receptor beta chains originate from one sample sequenced in a study of T cell responses to AZD1222 COVID-19 vaccine. Clones were read by immunoSEQ multiplex PCR, and TCRdb kept only the in-frame ones, dropping some. The data hold 84,000 or so clones, with under 95% observed a single time. The input for sequencing was peripheral blood, taken on day 0 of MenACWY control vaccination. The receptors here all came from an adult in good health.

V gene TRBV10-3 combines with J gene TRBJ2-7, with 8 nucleotides matching TRBD1. The germline V gene encodes CDR1 ENHRY and CDR2 SYGVKD. V was pared by 6 bases and J by 2 bases, with 9 bases of the junction left unmatched. CDR3 length: 15 amino acids. CDR3 coding DNA: TGTGCCATCAGGAAACAGGGGGATATGACCTACGAGCAGTACTTC. Its translation is CAIRKQGDMTYEQYF.

The rearrangement links TRBV27 to TRBJ1-4, with D possibly being TRBD1 (5 bases). CDR1 and CDR2 from the germline V gene are MNHEY and SMNVEV (reference sequence). There are 16 residues in the CDR3. Trimming removed 5 bases from V and 4 bases from J, with 17 bases in between. The CDR3 coding sequence is TGTGCCAGCAGTCCCCTTAGTCAGGGACTTAATGAAAAACTGTTTTTT. Its translation is CASSPLSQGLNEKLFF.

This clone has only a few counts. The chain combines TRBV5-5 with TRBJ1-5; possible D gene TRBD1, 5 bases. Trimming stripped 4 bases from V and 4 bases from J, with 12 bases between. The germline gives CDR1 SGHKS, CDR2 YYEKEE (reference sequence). This CDR3 has 14 amino acids. DNA for the CDR3: TGTGCCAGCAGCCGGGACGGCAAGAATCAGCCCCAGCATTTT. The encoded protein is CASSRDGKNQPQHF.

This clone appeared once. The J gene is TRBJ2-3, the V gene TRBV5-1; D not certain. Germline V gives CDR1 SGHRS, CDR2 YFSETQ. The germline V and J ends were trimmed by 0 bases and 2 bases, with 7 bases remaining between them. The CDR3 consists of 14 residues. CDR3 protein: CASSLAAVTDTQYF. The CDR3 coding sequence is TGCGCCAGCAGCTTGGCGGCAGTCACAGATACGCAGTATTTT.

The V and J genes are TRBV3-1 (or the pseudogene TRBV3-2) and TRBJ1-1; possibly TRBD1 for D (5 bases). V was cut by 4 bases and J by 0 bases, with 9 bases left in between. The CDR3 extends over 14 amino acids. Looked up from germline, CDR1 is LGHDT and CDR2 is YNNKEL (reference sequence). The chain's CDR3 is CASSPRQMNTEAFF. CDR3 nucleotide sequence: TGTGCCAGCAGCCCCCGACAGATGAACACTGAAGCTTTCTTT.

This chain links TRBV7-3 with TRBJ2-5, with TRBD2 identical over 15 bases. V was pared by 5 bases and J by 5 bases, with 6 bases of the junction left unmatched. The CDR3 runs 16 residues. In germline, CDR1 is SGHTA, CDR2 FQGTGA. CDR3: CASSPGTSGRLETQYF. The DNA for the CDR3 is TGTGCCAGCAGCCCCGGGACTAGCGGGAGGTTGGAGACCCAGTACTTC.

The chain uses TRBV19 and TRBJ2-3, with TRBD1 identical over 8 bases. CDR3 length: 16 amino acids. The J segment lost 2 bases and the V segment lost 5 bases, leaving 9 bases of the junction unmatched. Germline V lookup: CDR1 LNHDA, CDR2 SQIVND (reference sequence). The CDR3 DNA reads TGTGCCAGTAGTCCGATCGGGACAGGCCCCACAGATACGCAGTATTTT. Translated: CASSPIGTGPTDTQYF.

The CDR3 DNA follows: TGTGCCAGCAGAACCGGGACAATGGAGGAAAAACTGTTTTTT. Translating gives CASRTGTMEEKLFF. The chain is built from TRBV6-6 and TRBJ1-4, with a possible D match to TRBD1 (6 bases). Germline loops: CDR1 MNHNY, CDR2 SVGAGI (reference sequence). The V gene lost 6 bases and the J gene lost 8 bases, with 16 bases spanning the gap. The CDR3 is 14 amino acids.

In this sample, this clone turned up once. V usage is TRBV10-1 and J usage is TRBJ2-1; D may be TRBD2 (6 bases). V lost 3 bases, J lost 6 bases, and 15 bases lay in between. Germline CDR1 reads WNHNN; CDR2 reads SYGVQD (reference sequence). This CDR3 is 15 amino acids long. The CDR3 region has the DNA TGCGCCAGCAGTGAAGGGGTAGCGGAGATCAATGAGCAGTTCTTC. It translates to CASSEGVAEINEQFF.

This clone appeared a single time. J is TRBJ2-3 and V is TRBV24-1; a weak D match, TRBD2 (7 bases). Trimming took 0 bases from V and 6 from J, leaving 12 bases between them. The CDR3 runs to 15 residues. Germline CDR1 and CDR2: KGHDR and SFDVKD. DNA of the CDR3: TGTGCCACCAGTGATTTGGGGGGGGCCAAGGATACGCAGTATTTT. This sequence encodes CATSDLGGAKDTQYF.

This chain uses TRBV28 with TRBJ2-3, with D unresolved. CDR3 size: 13 residues. V was pared by 5 bases and J by 4 bases, with 10 bases between. Per germline, CDR1 MDHEN and CDR2 SYDVKM. The CDR3 is CASSPDSADTQYF. The DNA of the CDR3 is TGTGCCAGCAGTCCGGATTCCGCAGATACGCAGTATTTT. Variable domain in full (rest from reference TRBV28 and TRBJ2-3): DVKVTQSSRYLVKRTGEKVFLECVQDMDHENMFWYRQDPGLGLRLIYFSYDVKMKEKGDIPEGYSVSREKKERFSLILESASTNQTSMYLCASSPDSADTQYFGPGTRLTVL.

This CDR3 is CASRAWTGDSNQPQHF. The CDR3 region has the DNA TGTGCCAGTAGAGCTTGGACAGGAGATAGCAATCAGCCCCAGCATTTT. The V call is TRBV19, the J call TRBJ1-5, with 7 nucleotides matching TRBD1. The V gene end was trimmed by 6 bases and the J gene end by 0 bases; junction bases not matched to a gene: 8. Germline V CDR1 and CDR2: LNHDA, SQIVND (reference sequence). This CDR3 comprises 16 residues.

The rearrangement uses TRBV6-4 and TRBJ2-1; tentative D call: TRBD2 (6 bases). V was cut by 3 bases and J by 7 bases, with 13 bases left in between. There are 14 residues in the CDR3. Germline CDR1 and CDR2: MRHNA and SNTAGT. CDR3 coding DNA: TGTGCCAGCAGTGAAACGGGAGAGTATAATGAGCAGTTCTTC. It translates to CASSETGEYNEQFF.

The chain joins TRBV28 to TRBJ1-4, with TRBD1 identical over 9 bases. The V and J ends lost 2 bases and 8 bases, in that order; junction bases with no gene match: 6. This CDR3 is built from 15 residues. Germline V lookup: CDR1 MDHEN, CDR2 SYDVKM. The DNA for the CDR3 is TGTGCCAGCAGTTTACCCTGGACAGGGGTAGAAAAACTGTTTTTT. It yields the protein CASSLPWTGVEKLFF.

The V call is TRBV5-4, the J call TRBJ2-7; D unclear. The ends were cut back, 0 bases at V and 7 bases at J, with 11 bases in the middle. The CDR3 has 13 residues. The germline CDR1 and CDR2 sequences are SGHNT and YYREEE (reference sequence). In DNA form, the CDR3 reads TGTGCCAGCAGCTTGGGGCCAAGGGTGGAGCAGTACTTC. It specifies CASSLGPRVEQYF. Combining the CDR3 with reference TRBV5-4 and TRBJ2-7 gives the whole variable domain ETGVTQSPTHLIKTRGQQVTLRCSSQSGHNTVSWYQQALGQGPQFIFQYYREEENGRGNFPPRFSGLQFPNYSSELNVNALELDDSALYLCASSLGPRVEQYFGPGTRLTVT.

The chain carries TRBV15 and TRBJ2-5; perhaps TRBD2 as D (5 bases). Germline V gene data show CDR1 as LNHNV and CDR2 as YYDKDF (reference sequence). The CDR3 is 12 amino acids. V was cut by 3 bases and J by 7 bases, with 9 bases left in between. This CDR3 reads CATSRDLPTQYF. In DNA, the CDR3 is TGTGCCACCAGCAGGGACTTACCGACCCAGTACTTC.

The rearrangement joins TRBV5-1 to TRBJ2-1; the D is unclear. The CDR3 runs to 15 residues. V was shortened by 0 bases and J by 0 bases, with 7 bases between the two germline ends. Germline lookup yields CDR1 SGHRS and CDR2 YFSETQ. The CDR3 region has the DNA TGCGCCAGCAGCTTGGTTGCGGACTCCTACAATGAGCAGTTCTTC. Protein product: CASSLVADSYNEQFF. Filled out from reference TRBV5-1 and TRBJ2-1, the complete variable domain reads KAGVTQTPRYLIKTRGQQVTLSCSPISGHRSVSWYQQTPGQGLQFLFEYFSETQRNKGNFPGRFSGRQFSNSRSEMNVSTLELGDSALYLCASSLVADSYNEQFFGPGTRLTVL.

V is TRBV6-5 and J is TRBJ1-4; 8 bases are a match to TRBD1. The CDR3 runs 14 residues. V was clipped by 4 bases and J by 10 bases; unmatched bases: 8. CDR1 is MNHEY and CDR2 is SVGAGI in the germline V gene. CDR3 protein: CASSLQGGSVKLFF. CDR3 coding DNA: TGTGCCAGCAGTTTACAGGGGGGATCTGTAAAACTGTTTTTT.

The rearrangement links TRBV28 to TRBJ2-2; TRBD2 agrees at 10 bases. This CDR3 has 16 residues. V dropped 7 bases and J dropped 1; count of bases not matched to a gene: 6. Germline V gene data show CDR1 as MDHEN and CDR2 as SYDVKM. The CDR3 sequence: CASTLAGARNTGELFF. Written as DNA, the CDR3 is TGTGCCAGCACTCTAGCGGGAGCTAGGAACACCGGGGAGCTGTTTTTT.

This clone has a single count. V usage is TRBV6-4 and J usage is TRBJ2-1, with 7 bases that match TRBD1. V was clipped by 5 bases and J by 3 bases; unmatched bases: 1. Germline V gene sequence: CDR1 MRHNA, CDR2 SNTAGT. The CDR3 extends over 13 amino acids. CDR3 DNA: TGTGCCAGCAGTCGGGACAGCTACAATGAGCAGTTCTTC. Amino acid sequence: CASSRDSYNEQFF.

The chain is built from TRBV12-3 or TRBV12-4 and TRBJ1-1; 7 bases match TRBD1. The CDR3 covers 12 residues. The V segment lost 6 bases and the J segment 5 bases; nucleotides outside the gene matches: 3. The CDR3 region has the DNA TGTGCCAGCAGAGAGGGGGCGACTGAAGCTTTCTTT. Translating it yields CASREGATEAFF.

The V gene is TRBV5-1, the J gene TRBJ2-1; D could derive from TRBD1 or TRBD2 (5 bases each). This CDR3 region has 15 residues. CDR1 is SGHRS and CDR2 is YFSETQ in the germline V gene. The V gene lost 4 bases and the J gene lost 10 bases, with 21 bases spanning the gap. The CDR3 is CASSTGPPNYGEQFF. CDR3 nucleotides: TGCGCCAGCAGCACGGGACCGCCAAACTACGGAGAGCAGTTCTTC.

The chain uses TRBV18 and TRBJ2-2, with D perhaps matching TRBD1 (6 bases). The CDR3 is made up of 15 amino acids. Germline loops: CDR1 KGHSH, CDR2 LQKENI. Deletions cut 3 bases from V and 1 base from J, with 9 bases between. Here the CDR3 reads CASSPWTENTGELFF. The CDR3 bases are TGTGCCAGCTCACCCTGGACAGAGAACACCGGGGAGCTGTTTTTT.

The chain is built from TRBV6-4 and TRBJ1-2; D not resolved. Germline assignment: CDR1 MRHNA and CDR2 SNTAGT. The CDR3 spans 13 residues. Trimming removed 2 bases from V and 7 bases from J, with 11 bases in between. CDR3: CASSDNVLGGYTF. The DNA of the CDR3 is TGTGCCAGCAGTGACAATGTTCTAGGTGGCTACACCTTC.

The CDR3 nucleotides read TGTGCCAGCAGCCCCCTTGAAGAGGGGGCCACCGGGGAGCTGTTTTTT. The encoded protein is CASSPLEEGATGELFF. This chain joins TRBV5-6 and TRBJ2-2; TRBD1 aligns across 7 bases. The trim removed 4 bases at V and 4 bases at J, leaving 10 bases unmatched. This CDR3 is 16 amino acids long. Germline assignment: CDR1 SGHDT and CDR2 YYEEEE.

This chain joins TRBV6-5 and TRBJ1-2, with 8 bases that match TRBD1. CDR1 MNHEY and CDR2 SVGAGI come from the germline V gene. CDR3 length equals 15 residues. V shed 5 bases and J 3 bases; nucleotides not matched to a gene: 8. CDR3 sequence reads: CASSRTGNMDYGYTF. The CDR3 coding sequence is TGTGCCAGCAGTAGGACAGGGAATATGGACTATGGCTACACCTTC.

The J gene is TRBJ2-7, the V gene TRBV6-2 or TRBV6-3; 9 nucleotides line up with TRBD2. The CDR3 covers 15 residues. Germline-derived CDR1 and CDR2 are MNHEY and SVGEGT. The ends lost 0 bases at V and 5 bases at J; junction bases unmatched: 5. CDR3 residues: CASSYSGLANDEQYF. The CDR3 DNA follows: TGTGCCAGCAGTTACTCAGGACTAGCGAACGACGAGCAGTACTTC.

This chain connects TRBV7-9 to TRBJ1-3, with 10 nucleotides matching TRBD1. Per germline, CDR1 SEHNR and CDR2 FQNEAQ (reference sequence). The CDR3 has 15 amino acids. V shed 5 bases and J 3 bases; nucleotides not matched to a gene: 4. Here the CDR3 DNA reads TGTGCCAGCAGCGCGACAGGGGGCATTGGAAACACCATATATTTT. It yields the protein CASSATGGIGNTIYF.

CDR3: CASSPRDTYSGANVLTF. CDR3 coding DNA: TGTGCCAGCAGCCCTCGGGACACCTACTCTGGGGCCAACGTCCTGACTTTC. This chain uses TRBV9 with TRBJ2-6; the D gene is possibly TRBD1 (6 bases). V was trimmed by 4 bases and J by 0 bases, leaving 14 bases between them. The CDR3 is made up of 17 amino acids. Germline CDR1 SGDLS, CDR2 YYNGEE.

The CDR3 bases are TGCAGCGCCGGGGACGGTCATGAAAAACTGTTTTTT. Translation: CSAGDGHEKLFF. V usage is TRBV29-1 and J usage is TRBJ1-4; D is possibly TRBD1 (5 bases). The germline V gene has CDR1 SQVTM and CDR2 ANQGSEA. V was trimmed by 7 bases and J by 6 bases, leaving 12 bases between them. The CDR3 extends over 12 amino acids.